These 2 T cell receptor beta chains share one sample of origin, sequenced in a study of blood T cells in healthy people across ages. Through a sample-barcoded 5' primer and a J-beta primer mix, a second PCR was run for roughly 6 to 12 cycles. TCRdb called the 5' RACE reads again in MiXCR, with one record for every CDR3 protein. The sample shows around 690,000 distinct CDR3 sequences, about 53% of them seen only once. The sample taken for sequencing was blood. The receptors come from a man aged 55 to 70 in good health.

The chain recombines TRBV7-9 with TRBJ2-1; TRBD2 might be the D (6 bases). Germline lookup yields CDR1 SEHNR and CDR2 FQNEAQ (reference sequence). Trimming left V 8 bases short and J 6 bases short, with 17 bases between. The CDR3 runs to 14 residues. This chain's CDR3 is CASGSGLPGNEQFF. The CDR3 coding sequence is TGTGCCAGCGGCTCCGGACTACCGGGCAATGAGCAGTTCTTC.

The rearrangement joins TRBV7-2 to TRBJ2-5; 8 positions agree with TRBD1. Gene TRBJ2-1 matches the end of the DNA better, so the J call may be wrong. Germline CDR1 and CDR2: SGHTA and FQGNSA. CDR3 length equals 14 residues. For the CDR3, the DNA is TGTGCCAGCAGCTCCGGACAGGGTCACGAGACCCAGTTCTTC. Its protein is CASSSGQGHETQFF.